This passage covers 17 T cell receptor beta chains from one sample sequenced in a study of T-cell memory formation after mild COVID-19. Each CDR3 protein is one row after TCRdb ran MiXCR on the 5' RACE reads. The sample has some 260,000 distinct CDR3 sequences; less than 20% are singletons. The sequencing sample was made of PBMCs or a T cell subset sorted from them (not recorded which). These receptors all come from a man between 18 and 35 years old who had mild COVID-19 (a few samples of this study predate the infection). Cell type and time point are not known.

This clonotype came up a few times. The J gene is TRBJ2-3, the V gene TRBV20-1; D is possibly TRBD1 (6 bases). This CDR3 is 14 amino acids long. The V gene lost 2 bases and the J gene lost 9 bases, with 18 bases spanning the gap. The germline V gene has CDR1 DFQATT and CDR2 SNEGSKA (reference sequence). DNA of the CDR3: TGCAGTGCTAGAATAAACAGGGCCCTGGGAACGCAGTATTTT. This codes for CSARINRALGTQYF.

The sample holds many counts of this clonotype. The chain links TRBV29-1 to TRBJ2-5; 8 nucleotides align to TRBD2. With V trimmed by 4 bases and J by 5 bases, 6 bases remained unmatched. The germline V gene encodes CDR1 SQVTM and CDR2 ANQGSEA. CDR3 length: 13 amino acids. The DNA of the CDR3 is TGCAGCGTTGGGCCGGAGCGGGGGGAGACCCAGTACTTC. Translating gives CSVGPERGETQYF.

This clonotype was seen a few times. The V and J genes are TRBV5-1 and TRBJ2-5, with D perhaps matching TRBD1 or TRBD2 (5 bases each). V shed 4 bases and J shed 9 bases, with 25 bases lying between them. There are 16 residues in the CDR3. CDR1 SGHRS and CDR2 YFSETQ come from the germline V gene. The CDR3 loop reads CASSLLTGTQSGAQYF. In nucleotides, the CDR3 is TGCGCCAGCAGCCTACTCACCGGGACCCAATCTGGGGCCCAGTACTTC.

Here the CDR3 reads CASSEGAVSYEQYV. In DNA form, the CDR3 reads TGTGCCAGCAGTGAGGGGGCAGTCTCCTACGAGCAGTACGTC. J is TRBJ2-7 and V is TRBV6-1; tentative D call: TRBD1 (6 bases). The CDR3 consists of 14 residues. V was shortened by 3 bases and J by 0 bases, with 9 bases between the two germline ends. CDR1 is MNHNS and CDR2 is SASEGT in the germline V gene.

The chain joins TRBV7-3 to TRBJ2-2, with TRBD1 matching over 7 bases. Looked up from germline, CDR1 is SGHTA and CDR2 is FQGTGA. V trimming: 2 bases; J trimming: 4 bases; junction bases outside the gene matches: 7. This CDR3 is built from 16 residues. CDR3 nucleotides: TGTGCCAGCAGCTTAGGAACAGGGGTAACCACCGGGGAGCTGTTTTTT. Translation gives CASSLGTGVTTGELFF.

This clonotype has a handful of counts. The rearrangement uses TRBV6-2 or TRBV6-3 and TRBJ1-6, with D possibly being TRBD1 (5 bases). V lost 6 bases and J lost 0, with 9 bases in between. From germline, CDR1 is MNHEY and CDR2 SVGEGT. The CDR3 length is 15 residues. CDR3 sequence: CASRGGGSYNSPLHF. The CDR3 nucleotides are TGTGCCAGCAGGGGGGGGGGCTCCTATAATTCACCCCTCCACTTT.

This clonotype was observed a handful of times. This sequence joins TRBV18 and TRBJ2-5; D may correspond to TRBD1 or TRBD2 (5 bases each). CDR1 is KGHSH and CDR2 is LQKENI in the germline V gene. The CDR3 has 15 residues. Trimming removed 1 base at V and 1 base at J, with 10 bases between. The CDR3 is CASSPRWGFQETQYF. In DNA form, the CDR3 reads TGTGCCAGCTCACCACGATGGGGGTTCCAAGAGACCCAGTACTTC.

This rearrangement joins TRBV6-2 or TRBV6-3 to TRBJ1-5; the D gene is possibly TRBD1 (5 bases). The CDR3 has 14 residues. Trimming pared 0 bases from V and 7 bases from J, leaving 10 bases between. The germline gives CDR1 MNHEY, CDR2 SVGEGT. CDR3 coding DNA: TGTGCCAGCAGTTACTCCGACAGTGACCAGCCCCAGCATTTT. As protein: CASSYSDSDQPQHF.

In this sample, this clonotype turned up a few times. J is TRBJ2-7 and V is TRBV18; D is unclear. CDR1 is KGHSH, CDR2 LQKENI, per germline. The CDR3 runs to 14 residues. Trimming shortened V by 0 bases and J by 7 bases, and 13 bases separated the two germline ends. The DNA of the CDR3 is TGTGCCAGCTCACCACCAGCTTCCCGAGGTGAGCAGTACGTC. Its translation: CASSPPASRGEQYV.

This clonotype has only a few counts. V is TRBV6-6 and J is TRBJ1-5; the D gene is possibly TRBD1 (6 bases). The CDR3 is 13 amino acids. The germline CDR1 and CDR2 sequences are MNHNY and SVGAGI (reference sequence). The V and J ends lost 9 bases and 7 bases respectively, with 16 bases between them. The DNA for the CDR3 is TGTGCCAGTGGGGGGGGGCGCGGGCAGCCCCAGCATTTT. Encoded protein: CASGGGRGQPQHF.

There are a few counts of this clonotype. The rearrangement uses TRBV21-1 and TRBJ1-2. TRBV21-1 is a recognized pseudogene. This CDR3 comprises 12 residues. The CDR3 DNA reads TGTGCCAGCGGAGGATCTTTCTATGGCTACACCTTC. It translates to CASGGSFYGYTF.

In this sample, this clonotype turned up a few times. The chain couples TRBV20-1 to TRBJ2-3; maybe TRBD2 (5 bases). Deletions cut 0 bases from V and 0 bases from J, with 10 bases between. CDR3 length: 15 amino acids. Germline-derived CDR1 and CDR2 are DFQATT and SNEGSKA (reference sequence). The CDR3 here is CSARDPRTSTDTQYF. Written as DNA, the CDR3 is TGCAGTGCTAGAGATCCGCGGACTAGCACAGATACGCAGTATTTT.

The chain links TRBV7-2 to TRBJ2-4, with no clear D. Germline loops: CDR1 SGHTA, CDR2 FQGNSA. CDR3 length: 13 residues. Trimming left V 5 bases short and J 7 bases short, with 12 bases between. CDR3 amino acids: CASSRGGENIQYF. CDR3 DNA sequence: TGTGCCAGCAGCCGAGGTGGTGAGAACATTCAGTACTTC. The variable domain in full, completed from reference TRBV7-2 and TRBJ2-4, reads GAGVSQSPSNKVTEKGKDVELRCDPISGHTALYWYRQSLGQGLEFLIYFQGNSAPDKSGLPSDRFSAERTGGSVSTLTIQRTQQEDSAVYLCASSRGGENIQYFGAGTRLSVL.

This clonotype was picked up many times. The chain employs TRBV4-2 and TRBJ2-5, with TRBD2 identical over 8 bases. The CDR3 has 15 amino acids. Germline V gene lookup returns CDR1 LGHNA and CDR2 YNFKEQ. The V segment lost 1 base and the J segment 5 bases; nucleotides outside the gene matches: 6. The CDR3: CASSQGAGGPETQYF. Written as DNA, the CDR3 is TGTGCCAGCAGCCAAGGGGCGGGGGGCCCGGAGACCCAGTACTTC.

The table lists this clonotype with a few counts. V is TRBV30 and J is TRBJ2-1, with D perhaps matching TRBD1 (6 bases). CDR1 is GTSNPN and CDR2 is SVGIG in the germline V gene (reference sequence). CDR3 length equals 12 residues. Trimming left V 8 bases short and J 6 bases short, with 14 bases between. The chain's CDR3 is CAGGRDINEQFF. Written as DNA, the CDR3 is TGTGCCGGTGGACGGGACATCAATGAGCAGTTCTTC.

The DNA of the CDR3 is TGTGCCAGCAGTGCCACTAGGGACGACTATGGCTACACCTTC. Its translation is CASSATRDDYGYTF. V is TRBV6-4 and J is TRBJ1-2; TRBD1 might be the D (5 bases). Germline CDR1 is MRHNA and CDR2 is SNTAGT. V shed 4 bases and J shed 3 bases, with 12 bases lying between them. The CDR3 extends over 14 amino acids.

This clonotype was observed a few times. The CDR3 bases are TGTGCCAGCAGCCCTCTAACGGTCGAGCCCCTCCACTTT. It is translated as CASSPLTVEPLHF. The V call is TRBV19, the J call TRBJ1-6; D gene uncertain. V was clipped by 9 bases and J by 13 bases, with 19 bases between them. The germline V gene has CDR1 LNHDA and CDR2 SQIVND (reference sequence). The CDR3 covers 13 residues.